This T cell receptor beta chain originates from a study of regulatory T cells in long-lasting Graves disease (dated by TCRdb to the early 2020s). For context, the study as a whole: In the newly diagnosed Graves' disease group, patients had been taking antithyroid drugs for less than 3 months. TCR sequencing covered about 13 persistent and 20 newly diagnosed Graves' disease patients, some 33 samples in total. The study was conducted in China and was registered as a clinical trial. Patients with persistent Graves' disease were compared with patients with newly diagnosed Graves' disease using TCR sequencing and RNA sequencing of peripheral blood.

The intended sense of this specimen's time point label: newly diagnosed GD, antithyroid drugs for less than 3 months. RNA was extracted from PBMCs in TRIzol for both TCR sequencing and RNA sequencing. The diagnosis of Graves' disease followed American Thyroid Association guidelines. Patients were recruited from an endocrinology department in Xi'an, China. From each patient, 8 to 10 milliliters of peripheral blood was collected into an EDTA anticoagulant tube. PBMCs were isolated by Ficoll Paque Plus density gradient separation without further T cell sorting. An Agilent 2100 Bioanalyzer and agarose gel were used to check RNA quality, while a NanoDrop 2000 measured RNA concentration. There are 20 amino acids in the CDR3, from cysteine to phenylalanine inclusive. The kept DNA is CDR3 alone, 60 bases in frame from the first base. Via the germline V gene, CDR1 is SGHAT and CDR2 FQNNGV. Trimmed from V: 5 bases; trimmed from J: 4 bases; junction bases lacking a gene match: 18.

Results the study describes overall, beyond this receptor: TRBV28, TRBJ1-2 and TRBJ2-5 were preferentially used in persistent disease, while TRBV20-1 and TRBJ2-1 were favored in newly diagnosed disease. Compared with newly diagnosed patients, persistent Graves' disease patients had lower TCR Shannon entropy and fewer highly expanded clones, which suggests clonal expansion. As a limitation, the authors acknowledged that the small sample size may reduce accuracy. Only the TCR beta chain was sequenced and analyzed. More public clonotypes were shared among persistent patients (approximately 3,000) than among newly diagnosed patients (roughly 1,000). Because the primary lesion, thyroid tissue, could not be accessed, the study looked at peripheral blood alone.

Receptor libraries were prepared by multiplex PCR. The instrument given in TCRdb is Illumina HiSeq 4000. iRepertoire HTBI primers and Arm-PCR amplification of CDR3 regions were used to construct TCR beta libraries. Before sequencing, the PCR products underwent gel purification. The authors' analysis ran thus. Across samples, roughly 60 TRBV and 14 TRBJ segments were identified and used for gene usage analysis of CDR3 amino acid clonotypes. COPE and FqMerger were used to merge the filtered high-quality paired reads into contigs. Contigs were aligned with BLAST to IMGT TRBV, TRBD and TRBJ reference genes, and CDR3 was defined per IMGT. Highly expanded clones were defined as clonotypes with a frequency above 0.1%. Shannon entropy was used to measure repertoire diversity, and the Gini coefficient was used to measure V-J evenness. A clonotype was considered public if more than one individual shared it. TCRdb reprocessing: public reads trimmed at Q25 with fastp, clones called with MiXCR, in-frame beta chains kept. Each CDR3 protein gets just one entry, which takes the most common genes and DNA from the rows behind it. These V and J calls originate from TCRdb's pipeline instead of the authors' own analysis. The sample table shows hundreds of thousands of distinct CDR3 sequences, and 15% to 20% are seen once. The ten largest make up 9.5% to 15% of the sample.

Comment on this clonotype: Its recognized antigen is unknown. No much larger clone exists at a distance of one base, and base qualities are not known.

These sequences were also reported in another study, on T cells in Graves' hyperthyroidism and ophthalmopathy. Looking at the second paper: Stable Graves' hyperthyroidism was defined as no progression to ophthalmopathy during 18 months of follow-up. Hyperthyroidism patients were newly diagnosed, with disease duration under 2 months, and aged 18 to 65 years. Patients with uncontrolled infections, other autoimmune diseases, pregnancy or lactation were excluded. Diagnoses relied on clinical symptoms, serum thyroxine and TRAb, thyroid ultrasound and orbital computed tomography. The first round of RT-PCR for the TCR CDR3 was performed with the HTBI primer set and the Qiagen OneStep RT-PCR kit. Most expanded thyroid clonotypes (frequency above 0.001) were also detected in blood, suggesting blood repertoires may reflect thyroid immune responses. In cross-validation, a model built on a 13 V-J signature told ophthalmopathy apart from stable hyperthyroidism with about 90% sensitivity and about 81% specificity, and in testing the same model reached 80%/75%. During validation, the model predicted progression to ophthalmopathy a median of around 6 months ahead of onset, with almost 71% sensitivity and 72% to 80% specificity. To identify distinguishing TCR V-J signatures, a discovery cohort of about 100 patients was used, comprising roughly 45 with Graves' ophthalmopathy and approximately 58 with stable Graves' hyperthyroidism. An independent validation cohort of 18 to 20 hyperthyroidism patients and about 15 patients who later progressed to ophthalmopathy tested prospective prediction of ophthalmopathy. The roughly 91 discovery patients were randomly split 7:3 into training and test sets. The study also compared thyroid tissue and blood T-cell repertoires from roughly six Graves' hyperthyroidism patients. After sampling, hyperthyroidism patients received methimazole starting at 30 mg daily, and ophthalmopathy patients received high-dose intravenous methylprednisolone. The libraries were constructed in a second round of multiplex PCR and then size-selected and purified. Paired-end sequencing of the libraries was performed with 100 bp reads on an Illumina HiSeq2000. Raw data were processed with SOAPnuke, discarding reads with adapters, uncalled bases, mean Phred below 15, or no exact constant-primer or identifier match. High-quality paired reads were merged with COPE v1.2.5, and unique nucleotide sequences were defined as clonotypes. MiTCR v1.1 was used to align clonotypes to the IMGT TRBV, TRBD and TRBJ reference segments. Only V-J combinations with frequency above 0.0001, covering about 99% of repertoires, were analysed. The TCS score was defined as the ratio of F50 (clonal expansion) to E x V (chaos), calculated using BLOSUM62-based TCRdist between CDR3 peptides within each V-J. Welch's t-statistics and random forest reduced fewer than 600 V-J features to 13, which were used in a naive Bayes classifier (R e1071). No statistical method was used to fix the sample size in advance, and group allocation was not hidden from the investigators. According to the paper, TCR Vbeta CDR3 sequencing was carried out on around 140 peripheral blood samples, which came from around 43 ophthalmopathy, 75 or so hyperthyroidism and 17 progressor patients.

The clonotype comes from a man between 18 and 29 years old with Graves disease. Donor details come from another sample of the same person, matched by shared clones. The chain couples TRBV11-2 to TRBJ2-6, and TRBD1 matches 9 of the central bases. The sequences come from peripheral blood mononuclear cells (PBMCs), collected at new diagnosis, from a patient treated with antithyroid drugs. At the DNA level, the sequence is TGTGCCAGCAGCGCAGAACCCGGGACAGGGACCTCTTTGGGGGCCAACGTCCTGACTTTC. It codes for CASSAEPGTGTSLGANVLTF.